This T cell receptor (beta chain) is from a study of blood T cell repertoires in COVID-19. The wider study: There were acute and convalescent COVID-19 samples, and they came from the United States, Italy and Spain.

This clone was found once. Looked up from germline, CDR1 is LGHNA and CDR2 is YSLEER. The ends were cut back, 0 bases at V and 0 bases at J, with 9 bases in the middle. The CDR3 has 16 amino acids. Per the original methods: Reference gene primer amplification yielded estimated nucleated cell counts. Method: immunoSEQ multiplex PCR; TCRdb's copy keeps in-frame clones and lacks some. Clone size and the V and J calls come from that table; the DNA yielded D and trimming. The table records nearly 95,000 clones, around 87% of them present only once. This chain links TRBV4-3 with TRBJ1-3; D might be TRBD1 (6 bases). The origin of this receptor is a human donor with acute or convalescent COVID-19. The donor label of this sample is uncertain. Specimen: peripheral blood. The CDR3 nucleotides are TGCGCCAGCAGCCAAGAAACAGGGCGCTCTGGAAACACCATATATTTT. Its translation is CASSQETGRSGNTIYF.